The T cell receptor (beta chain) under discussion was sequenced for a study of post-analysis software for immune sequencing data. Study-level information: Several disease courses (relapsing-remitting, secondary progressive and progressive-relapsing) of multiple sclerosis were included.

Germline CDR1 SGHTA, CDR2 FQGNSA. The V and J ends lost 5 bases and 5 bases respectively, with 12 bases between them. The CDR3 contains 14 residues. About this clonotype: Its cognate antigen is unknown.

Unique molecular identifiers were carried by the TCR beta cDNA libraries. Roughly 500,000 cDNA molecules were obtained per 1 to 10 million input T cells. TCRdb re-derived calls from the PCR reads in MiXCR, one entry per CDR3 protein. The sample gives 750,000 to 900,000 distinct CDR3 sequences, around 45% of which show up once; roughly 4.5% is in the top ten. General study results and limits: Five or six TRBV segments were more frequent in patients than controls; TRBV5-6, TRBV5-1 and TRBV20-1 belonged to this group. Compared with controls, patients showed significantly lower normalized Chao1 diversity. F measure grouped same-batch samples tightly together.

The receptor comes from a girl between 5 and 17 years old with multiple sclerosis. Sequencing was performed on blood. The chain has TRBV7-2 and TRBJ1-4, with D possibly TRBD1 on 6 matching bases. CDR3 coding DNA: TGTGCCAGCAGCCTTGACAGGAACAATGAAAAACTGTTTTTT. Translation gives CASSLDRNNEKLFF.